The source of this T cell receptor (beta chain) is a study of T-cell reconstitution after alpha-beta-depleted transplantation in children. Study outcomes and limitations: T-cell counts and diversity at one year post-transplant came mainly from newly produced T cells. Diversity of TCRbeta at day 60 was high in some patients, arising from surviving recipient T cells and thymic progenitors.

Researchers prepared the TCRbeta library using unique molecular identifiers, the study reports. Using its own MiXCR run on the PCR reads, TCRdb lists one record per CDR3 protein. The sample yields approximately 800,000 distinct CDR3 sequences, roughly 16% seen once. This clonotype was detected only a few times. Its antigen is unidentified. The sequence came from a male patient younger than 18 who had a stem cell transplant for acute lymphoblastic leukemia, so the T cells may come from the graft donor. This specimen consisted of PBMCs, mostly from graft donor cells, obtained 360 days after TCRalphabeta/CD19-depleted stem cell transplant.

In DNA form, the CDR3 reads TGCGCCAGCAGCTTGGGACAGGTAACCTACGAGCAGTACTTC. Translation gives CASSLGQVTYEQYF. The chain employs TRBV5-1 and TRBJ2-7; tentative D call: TRBD1 (6 bases). This CDR3 is 14 amino acids long. The V gene lost 0 bases and the J gene lost 2 bases, with 9 bases spanning the gap. Germline CDR1 and CDR2: SGHRS and YFSETQ.